One T cell receptor (beta chain) is described in this entry. These data belong to a study of T cell changes during pregnancy in multiple sclerosis. TCRdb's copy holds only in-frame clones and misses some; the assay was immunoSEQ multiplex PCR. The table includes around 44,000 clones, around 93% detected once. Losses at the gene ends were 1 base for V and 8 bases for J; bases not matched to a gene: 11. Germline assignment: CDR1 MGHRA and CDR2 YSYEKL. There are 16 residues in the CDR3. V and J are TRBV4-1 and TRBJ1-2; 9 positions match TRBD1. The TCR originated in a female donor with multiple sclerosis, enrolled in a pregnancy study. The starting material was CD8+ T cells from peripheral blood mononuclear cells, obtained in the third trimester of pregnancy. CDR3 in amino acids: CASSQGGGGQGVGYTF. The CDR3 DNA sequence: TGCGCCAGCAGCCAAGGGGGCGGGGGACAGGGAGTAGGCTACACCTTC.